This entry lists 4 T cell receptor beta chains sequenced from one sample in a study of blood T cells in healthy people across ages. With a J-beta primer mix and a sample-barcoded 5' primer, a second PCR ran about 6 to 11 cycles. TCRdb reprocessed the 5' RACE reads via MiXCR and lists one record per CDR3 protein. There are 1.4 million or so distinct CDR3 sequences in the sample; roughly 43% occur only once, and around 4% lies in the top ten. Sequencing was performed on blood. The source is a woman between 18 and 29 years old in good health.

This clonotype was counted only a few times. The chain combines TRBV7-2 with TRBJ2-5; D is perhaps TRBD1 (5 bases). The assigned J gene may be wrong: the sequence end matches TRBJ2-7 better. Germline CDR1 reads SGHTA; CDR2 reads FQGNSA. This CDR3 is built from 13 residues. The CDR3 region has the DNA TGTGCCAGCAGCCCGCTCAAGGGGTACGAGCAGTACTTC. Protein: CASSPLKGYEQYF.

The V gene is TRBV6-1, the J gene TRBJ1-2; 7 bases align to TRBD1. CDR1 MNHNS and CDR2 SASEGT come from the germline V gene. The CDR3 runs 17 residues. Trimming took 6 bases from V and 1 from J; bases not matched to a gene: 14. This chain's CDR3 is CASRDEPGQSFNYGYTF. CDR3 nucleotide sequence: TGTGCCAGCAGGGACGAACCGGGACAGAGTTTTAACTATGGCTACACCTTC.

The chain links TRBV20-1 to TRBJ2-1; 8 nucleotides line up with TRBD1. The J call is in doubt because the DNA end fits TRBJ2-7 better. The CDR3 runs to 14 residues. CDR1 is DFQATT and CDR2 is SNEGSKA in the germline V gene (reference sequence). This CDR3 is CSAEPGQVYNEQYF. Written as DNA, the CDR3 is TGCAGTGCTGAACCGGGACAGGTATACAATGAGCAGTACTTC.

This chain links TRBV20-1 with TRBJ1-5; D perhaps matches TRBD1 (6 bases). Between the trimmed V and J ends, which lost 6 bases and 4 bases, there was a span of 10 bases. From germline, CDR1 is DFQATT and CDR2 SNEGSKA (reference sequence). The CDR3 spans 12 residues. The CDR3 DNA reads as TGCAGTGCCGGACAGAGGAATCAGCCCCAGCATTTT. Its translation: CSAGQRNQPQHF.